The source of this T cell receptor (beta chain) is a study of blood T cell repertoires in COVID-19. Overall study context: The United States, Italy and Spain were the sources of the acute and convalescent COVID-19 samples. The cDNA or gDNA used as material had been derived from T cells, B-cell-depleted T cells, or PBMCs.

Per the study methods: Reference gene primer amplification in the assay estimated nucleated cell counts. TCRdb keeps only in-frame clones here, not all; method: immunoSEQ multiplex PCR. That table gives V, J and clone size, and the DNA gave D and trimming. Of about 69,000 clones in the sample, 75% to 90% were seen once. Sequencing used peripheral blood. This TCR derives from a human donor in a cohort sampled during active COVID-19.

DNA for the CDR3: TGTGCCAGCAGTGTTGGTGGTGGAGGGCCCCAGCATTTT. This encodes CASSVGGGGPQHF. The V call is TRBV2, the J call TRBJ1-5; no definite D call. The CDR3 extends over 13 amino acids. Trimming left V 4 bases short and J 9 bases short, with 13 bases between. Per the germline V gene, CDR1 is SNHLY and CDR2 is FYNNEI.